Listed below are T cell receptor beta chains from one sample, sequenced in a study of blood T cell repertoires in COVID-19. The protocol was immunoSEQ multiplex PCR, while the TCRdb copy is restricted to in-frame clones and leaves out a portion. The sample has about 91,000 clones; approximately 86% are singletons. Specimen: peripheral blood. These receptors were taken from a woman in her seventies with acute or convalescent COVID-19. Both conserved end residues are part of each CDR3. A D gene is named only where the DNA matches it firmly. The listing skips clone size in some rows; elsewhere it reads once, few, many or a size class.

clone_size	v_call	d_call	j_call	cdr3_nt	cdr3_aa
.	TRBV5-4	.	TRBJ2-1	TGTGCCAGCAGCGAAGGGGATTACAATGAGCAGTTCTTC	CASSEGDYNEQFF
once	TRBV5-1	TRBD2	TRBJ2-3	TGCGCCAGCAGCTTGACTAGCGGGAGAACAGATACGCAGTATTTT	CASSLTSGRTDTQYF
.	TRBV7-9	TRBD1	TRBJ2-7	TGTGCCAGCAGCTCAGGGGGCTACTCCTACGAGCAGTACTTC	CASSSGGYSYEQYF
.	TRBV5-1	.	TRBJ2-2	TGCGCCAGCAGCTTCCTACCCGCAATTAACACCGGGGAGCTGTTTTTT	CASSFLPAINTGELFF
few	TRBV18	.	TRBJ1-1	TGTGCCAGCTCACCCAGGGGCAAGAACACTGAAGCTTTCTTT	CASSPRGKNTEAFF
.	TRBV30	TRBD1	TRBJ2-4	TGTGCCTCAACAGGGGCCAGTAACATTCAGTACTTC	CASTGASNIQYF
.	TRBV6-5	TRBD1	TRBJ2-4	TGTGCCAGCAGTATCGGACAGGGGTCCATTCAGTACTTC	CASSIGQGSIQYF
.	TRBV10-3	TRBD1	TRBJ2-7	TGTGCCATCAAGGGACAGGGAATCCCAACGGAAGAGCAGTACTTC	CAIKGQGIPTEEQYF
.	TRBV7-9	.	TRBJ1-1	TGTGCCAGCAGCTCACTACTATTGGACAGCGCCCTAAACACTGAAGCTTTCTTT	CASSSLLLDSALNTEAFF
.	TRBV5-6	TRBD1	TRBJ2-7	TGTGCCAGCAGCAAAACGGGACAGACCTACGAGCAGTACTTC	CASSKTGQTYEQYF
.	TRBV28	TRBD1	TRBJ1-2	TGTGCCAGCCGGGGACAGAACTATGGCTACACCTTC	CASRGQNYGYTF
.	TRBV7-2	TRBD1	TRBJ1-5	TGTGCCAGCAGCTTAGACAGGGGTGCTCAGCCCCAGCATTTT	CASSLDRGAQPQHF
.	TRBV1	.	TRBJ2-3	TGCACCAGCAGCCAATGGCGGGGGGTGGACACAGATACGCAGTATTTT	CTSSQWRGVDTDTQYF
.	TRBV27	.	TRBJ2-1	TGTGCCAGCAGACAGGGAGGGGCAGAAAGCTACAATGAGCAGTTCTTC	CASRQGGAESYNEQFF
.	TRBV7-8	TRBD1	TRBJ2-1	TGTGCCAGCAGCTTAACTGTCGGGACAGGGGGCTACAATGAGCAGTTCTTC	CASSLTVGTGGYNEQFF
.	TRBV7-9	.	TRBJ1-1	TGTGCCAGCAACCCCCCCAGAGGAGTAGCCGCCGGAGTTGAAGCTTTCTTT	CASNPPRGVAAGVEAFF
.	TRBV14	.	TRBJ1-1	TGTGCCAGCCGACAGTTCCTGAACACTGAAGCTTTCTTT	CASRQFLNTEAFF
.	TRBV27	TRBD2	TRBJ2-7	TGTGCCAGCAGTCCATCTAGCGGGAGTTTCTACGAGCAGTACTTC	CASSPSSGSFYEQYF
.	TRBV7-9	.	TRBJ2-5	TGTGCCAGCAGCCCATCACCAGGGCGAGAGACCCAGTACTTC	CASSPSPGRETQYF
.	TRBV24-1	.	TRBJ2-1	TGTGCCACCAGTGATACTAGAGGCTCCTACAATGAGCAGTTCTTC	CATSDTRGSYNEQFF
.	TRBV11-2	TRBD1	TRBJ1-6	TGTGCCAGCAGCCCAATAAGGTCCTTGGGACAGCGTAATTCACCCCTCCACTTT	CASSPIRSLGQRNSPLHF
once	TRBV2	.	TRBJ2-5	TGTGCCAGCCGCACGAGTGGACTCTGGGAGACCCAGTACTTC	CASRTSGLWETQYF
.	TRBV7-2	.	TRBJ1-3	TGTGCCAGCAGCTTAGTTGCGGGGAACTCTGGAAACACCATATATTTT	CASSLVAGNSGNTIYF
.	TRBV2	TRBD1	TRBJ2-2	TGTGCCAGCAGTGGGGACAGCAAAACGAACACCGGGGAGCTGTTTTTT	CASSGDSKTNTGELFF
.	TRBV5-1	TRBD1	TRBJ2-1	TGCGCCAGCAGCCCAGGACAGGGGGTTTCGTACAATGAGCAGTTCTTC	CASSPGQGVSYNEQFF
.	TRBV5-6	.	TRBJ2-5	TGTGCCAGCAGCTCCGGACACCCCCTGTTCCGGACCCAGTACTTC	CASSSGHPLFRTQYF
.	TRBV14	.	TRBJ2-7	TGTGCCAGCAGCCACAGCTACGAGCAGTACTTC	CASSHSYEQYF
.	TRBV5-1	.	TRBJ2-6	TGCGCCAGCAGGGACAGTTGGGCTGGGGCCAACGTCCTGACTTTC	CASRDSWAGANVLTF
.	TRBV30	TRBD1	TRBJ2-2	TGTGCCCATCTCCCGGGACAGGGTGACACCGGGGAGCTGTTTTTT	CAHLPGQGDTGELFF
.	TRBV18	.	TRBJ1-5	TGTGCCAGCTCACCAGGGGGCGGACAGCCCCAGCATTTT	CASSPGGGQPQHF
.	TRBV27	.	TRBJ1-5	TGTGCCAGCAGTTCACGCACCAGATTAGGGGCCCAGCATTTT	CASSSRTRLGAQHF
once	TRBV7-9	TRBD1	TRBJ1-1	TGTGCCAGCAGCCCAGCGGACAGGGGAGATTTCTTT	CASSPADRGDFF
.	TRBV6-5	TRBD1	TRBJ2-7	TGTGCCAGCAGTTACCGGACAGGGTCCTACGAGCAGTACTTC	CASSYRTGSYEQYF
.	TRBV5-4	.	TRBJ2-3	TGTGCCAGCAGCATAAACACAGATACGCAGTATTTT	CASSINTDTQYF
.	TRBV24-1	.	TRBJ2-3	TGTGCCACCAGTGGTGGGTTAGGGGGCACAGATACGCAGTATTTT	CATSGGLGGTDTQYF
.	TRBV27	.	TRBJ2-4	TGTGCCAGCAAGGCCCGGGAGTCCAAAAACATTCAGTACTTC	CASKARESKNIQYF
.	TRBV7-6	.	TRBJ2-1	TGTGCCAGCAGCTTGGGTAGAGGGTCCTACAATGAGCAGTTCTTC	CASSLGRGSYNEQFF
.	TRBV6-5	.	TRBJ1-2	TGTGCCAGCAGCCAGACCGGGACAACCTATGGCTACACCTTC	CASSQTGTTYGYTF
.	TRBV24-1	.	TRBJ1-2	TGTGCCACCAGTGACCACAGCTATGGCTACACCTTC	CATSDHSYGYTF
.	TRBV6-5	TRBD1	TRBJ1-5	TGTGCCAGCAAAACCGGGACAGGAAATCAGCCCCAGCATTTT	CASKTGTGNQPQHF
.	TRBV5-6	TRBD1	TRBJ2-5	TGTGCCAGCAGCTCGAAGGGACAGCTCCTGTACCAAGAGACCCAGTACTTC	CASSSKGQLLYQETQYF
.	TRBV7-9	.	TRBJ1-4	TGTGCCAGCAGCTCGCCGGACAGAAAACTGTTTTTT	CASSSPDRKLFF
.	TRBV7-8	TRBD2	TRBJ2-7	TGTGCCAGCAGCTCGACTAGCGGGCCCTACGAGCAGTACTTC	CASSSTSGPYEQYF
.	TRBV7-9	TRBD2	TRBJ2-2	TGTGCCAGCAGCCCTAAACTTCGACTAGCGGGAGTCAGCGGGGAGCTGTTTTTT	CASSPKLRLAGVSGELFF
.	TRBV3-1/TRBV3-2	.	TRBJ1-1	TGTGCCAGCAGCGGACAAATGCGGGGCACTGAAGCTTTCTTT	CASSGQMRGTEAFF
.	TRBV7-3	.	TRBJ2-7	TGTGCCAGCAGCTTGGGGACTGTACCCTACGAGCAGTACTTC	CASSLGTVPYEQYF